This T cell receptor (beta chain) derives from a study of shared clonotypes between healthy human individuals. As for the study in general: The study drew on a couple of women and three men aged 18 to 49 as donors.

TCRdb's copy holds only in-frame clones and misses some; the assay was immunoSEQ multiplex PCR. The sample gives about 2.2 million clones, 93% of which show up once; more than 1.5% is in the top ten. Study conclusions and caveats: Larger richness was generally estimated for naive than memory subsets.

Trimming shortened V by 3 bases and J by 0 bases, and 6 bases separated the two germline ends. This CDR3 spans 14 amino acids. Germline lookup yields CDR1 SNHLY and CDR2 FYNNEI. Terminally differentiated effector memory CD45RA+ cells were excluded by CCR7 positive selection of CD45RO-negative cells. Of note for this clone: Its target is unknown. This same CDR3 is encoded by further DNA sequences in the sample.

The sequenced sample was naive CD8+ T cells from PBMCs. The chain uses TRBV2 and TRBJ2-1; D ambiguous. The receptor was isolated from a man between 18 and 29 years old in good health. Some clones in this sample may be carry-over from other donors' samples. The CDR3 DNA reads TGTGCCAGCAGTGACTCAAGCTCCTACAATGAGCAGTTCTTC. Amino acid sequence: CASSDSSSYNEQFF.